The 20 T cell receptor beta chains listed next were all sequenced from one sample in a study of response to subunit inactivated influenza vaccine. A single record per CDR3 protein comes from TCRdb applying MiXCR to the RT-PCR reads. Of 500,000 to 700,000 distinct CDR3 sequences listed, approximately 24% are singletons. The data were also submitted as part of a second study, on T cells expressing NK-cell markers. That investigation notes: The cDNA for TCR beta came from 5'RACE template switching with UMIs.

The material was CD4+ T cells sorted from PBMCs, obtained 11 to 12 days after vaccination. The receptors shown here come from a man aged 50-60 years who received an inactivated influenza vaccine.

This clonotype is a singleton in its sample. The gene calls are TRBV28 and TRBJ1-1, with 7 positions matching TRBD1. Germline loops: CDR1 MDHEN, CDR2 SYDVKM. The CDR3 length is 14 residues. Trimming took 6 bases from V and 4 from J; bases not matched to a gene: 8. CDR3 residues: CASREGALGTEAFF. Written as DNA, the CDR3 is TGTGCCAGCAGGGAGGGGGCGTTGGGCACTGAAGCTTTCTTT.

The CDR3: CASSLGQGTRTEAFF. CDR3 bases: TGTGCCAGCAGTTTAGGACAGGGGACCCGCACTGAAGCTTTCTTT. The chain joins TRBV2 to TRBJ1-1; 9 nucleotides match TRBD1. CDR3 length: 15 amino acids. V shed 5 bases and J 4 bases; nucleotides not matched to a gene: 8. The germline CDR1 and CDR2 sequences are SNHLY and FYNNEI.

The genes are TRBV2 and TRBJ2-3, with D hard to call. The germline gives CDR1 SNHLY, CDR2 FYNNEI. CDR3 size: 14 residues. Trimming shortened V by 8 bases and J by 2 bases, and 14 bases separated the two germline ends. CDR3 coding DNA: TGTGCCAGCCGGCGGTTAGGCGCCACAGATACGCAGTATTTT. It yields the protein CASRRLGATDTQYF. Full variable domain (missing parts from reference TRBV2 and TRBJ2-3): EPEVTQTPSHQVTQMGQEVILRCVPISNHLYFYWYRQILGQKVEFLVSFYNNEISEKSEIFDDQFSVERPDGSNFTLKIRSTKLEDSAMYFCASRRLGATDTQYFGPGTRLTVL.

The rearrangement joins TRBV5-5 to TRBJ2-4; D unresolved. Trimming took 1 base from V and 5 from J, leaving 7 bases between them. Germline lookup yields CDR1 SGHKS and CDR2 YYEKEE (reference sequence). The CDR3 is 13 residues long. CDR3: CASSLRWENIQYF. DNA of the CDR3: TGTGCCAGCAGCTTGAGATGGGAAAACATTCAGTACTTC.

This clonotype was detected many times. The CDR3 region is CASSPPGQGITGELFF. CDR3 coding DNA: TGTGCCAGCAGTCCTCCGGGACAGGGTATCACCGGGGAGCTGTTTTTT. This chain links TRBV6-2 or TRBV6-3 with TRBJ2-2, with 9 bases lining up with TRBD1. V shed 5 bases and J 4 bases; nucleotides not matched to a gene: 8. This CDR3 region has 16 residues. Germline V gene data show CDR1 as MNHEY and CDR2 as SVGEGT.

The chain recombines TRBV20-1 with TRBJ2-1; D is possibly TRBD1 (6 bases). The CDR3 length is 15 residues. V lost 6 bases, J lost 0 bases, and 15 bases lay in between. Germline assignment: CDR1 DFQATT and CDR2 SNEGSKA (reference sequence). The chain's CDR3 is CSASDRLNSYNEQFF. The DNA for the CDR3 is TGCAGTGCCTCGGACAGACTCAACTCCTACAATGAGCAGTTCTTC.

The chain employs TRBV9 and TRBJ2-2; 7 bases map to TRBD2. Germline V CDR1 and CDR2: SGDLS, YYNGEE. V lost 3 bases and J lost 7; bases outside the gene matches: 9. The CDR3 is made up of 15 amino acids. The CDR3 DNA reads TGTGCCAGCAGCGAAGGCGGGAGCAGAGGCGGGGAGCTGTTTTTT. Translated, it gives CASSEGGSRGGELFF.

The chain couples TRBV6-5 to TRBJ1-1; D unclear. Germline CDR1 is MNHEY and CDR2 is SVGAGI. V was trimmed by 0 bases and J by 1 base, leaving 12 bases between them. The CDR3 has 16 amino acids. DNA of the CDR3: TGTGCCAGCAGTTACTCGAGGGTGATACCGAACACTGAAGCTTTCTTT. This sequence encodes CASSYSRVIPNTEAFF.

The table lists this clonotype with a few counts. V usage is TRBV5-6 and J usage is TRBJ1-3, with D maybe TRBD1 (5 bases). Germline-derived CDR1 and CDR2 are SGHDT and YYEEEE. The CDR3 is 15 amino acids. Trimming left V 0 bases short and J 6 bases short, with 13 bases between. CDR3 protein: CASSLVGLGENTIYF. In DNA form, the CDR3 reads TGTGCCAGCAGCTTGGTCGGGCTAGGGGAAAACACCATATATTTT. The variable domain in full, with the rest retrieved from reference TRBV5-6 and TRBJ1-3, is DAGVTQSPTHLIKTRGQQVTLRCSPKSGHDTVSWYQQALGQGPQFIFQYYEEEERQRGNFPDRFSGHQFPNYSSELNVNALLLGDSALYLCASSLVGLGENTIYFGEGSWLTVV.

The chain joins TRBV3-1 to TRBJ1-6; D gene ambiguous. The CDR3 has 13 amino acids. The germline gives CDR1 LGHDT, CDR2 YNNKEL (reference sequence). Trimming removed 9 bases at V and 5 bases at J, with 11 bases between. The chain's CDR3 is CASHGRNNSPLHF. The CDR3 DNA follows: TGTGCCAGTCATGGGCGGAATAATTCACCCCTCCACTTT.

The chain uses TRBV7-8 and TRBJ2-7; D is undetermined. Trimming cost V 2 bases and J 2 bases, with 10 bases left between them. The CDR3 runs 14 residues. Germline V gene lookup returns CDR1 SGHVS and CDR2 FQNEAQ. CDR3 sequence reads: CASSLRFGPYEQYF. The CDR3 DNA follows: TGTGCCAGCAGCTTAAGGTTCGGACCCTACGAGCAGTACTTC. The full variable domain, its missing parts supplied by reference TRBV7-8 and TRBJ2-7, is GAGVSQSPRYKVAKRGQDVALRCDPISGHVSLFWYQQALGQGPEFLTYFQNEAQLDKSGLPSDRFFAERPEGSVSTLKIQRTQQEDSAVYLCASSLRFGPYEQYFGPGTRLTVT.

The chain joins TRBV12-3 or TRBV12-4 to TRBJ2-5, with a tentative D call TRBD2 (5 bases). The CDR3 runs 14 residues. With 6 bases removed from V and 5 bases from J, the gap between germline ends came to 16 bases. CDR3 sequence: CASSDRLARETQYF. CDR3 in DNA: TGTGCCAGCAGCGACCGGCTAGCCCGGGAGACCCAGTACTTC.

J is TRBJ1-1 and V is TRBV6-1; D is perhaps TRBD1 (5 bases). V shed 5 bases and J shed 3 bases, with 16 bases lying between them. CDR3 length: 15 residues. CDR1 MNHNS and CDR2 SASEGT come from the germline V gene. The CDR3 coding sequence is TGTGCCAGCAGTAAGCTTTCAGGGAGCCACACTGAAGCTTTCTTT. As protein: CASSKLSGSHTEAFF.

This chain links TRBV29-1 with TRBJ2-7; TRBD1 aligns across 7 bases. CDR1 SQVTM and CDR2 ANQGSEA come from the germline V gene. Trimming at V came to 2 bases and at J to 0 bases, leaving 4 bases not matched to a gene. CDR3 length equals 14 residues. CDR3 nucleotide sequence: TGCAGCGTTGAATCGACAGGGAGCTCCTACGAGCAGTACTTC. Protein sequence: CSVESTGSSYEQYF.

This clonotype was counted many times. The chain links TRBV15 to TRBJ1-3, with D perhaps matching TRBD1 (5 bases). Germline CDR1 LNHNV, CDR2 YYDKDF (reference sequence). This CDR3 spans 16 amino acids. V was shortened by 0 bases and J by 0 bases, with 9 bases between the two germline ends. The CDR3 bases are TGTGCCACCAGCAGAGAGGGGCGGTACTCTGGAAACACCATATATTTT. Residues: CATSREGRYSGNTIYF.

The V gene is TRBV5-6, the J gene TRBJ2-5; either TRBD1 or TRBD2 may supply D (5 bases each). The CDR3 is made up of 16 amino acids. The V end was cut by 5 bases, the J end by 5 bases, with 22 bases between. Germline CDR1 is SGHDT and CDR2 is YYEEEE. CDR3 DNA sequence: TGTGCCAGCAGACCAACCGGGACCGGGATATGGGAGACCCAGTACTTC. Protein: CASRPTGTGIWETQYF.

A few counts support this clonotype. The chain employs TRBV19 and TRBJ1-5, with D perhaps matching TRBD1 (5 bases). The ends were cut back, 6 bases at V and 4 bases at J, with 16 bases in the middle. Germline CDR1 reads LNHDA; CDR2 reads SQIVND (reference sequence). The CDR3 consists of 15 residues. For the CDR3, the DNA is TGTGCCAGTAGAACTGGGGCGGCTCCTAATCAGCCCCAGCATTTT. Translated, it gives CASRTGAAPNQPQHF.

This clonotype was counted at least ten times. The V call is TRBV9, the J call TRBJ2-3, with 12 bases matching TRBD2. The CDR3 spans 18 residues. The junction had 9 bases not matched to a gene; V was cut back by 4 bases and J by 0 bases. Germline CDR1 reads SGDLS; CDR2 reads YYNGEE. CDR3 region: CASSNAPTSGRSTDTQYF. CDR3 in DNA: TGTGCCAGCAGCAACGCCCCGACTAGCGGGAGAAGCACAGATACGCAGTATTTT.

This clonotype has a handful of counts. The chain employs TRBV6-5 and TRBJ1-2, with D unresolved. V shed 0 bases and J shed 1 base, with 6 bases lying between them. Germline V gene lookup returns CDR1 MNHEY and CDR2 SVGAGI. The CDR3 spans 14 residues. This chain's CDR3 is CASSYSRVNYGYTF. CDR3 nucleotide sequence: TGTGCCAGCAGTTACTCGCGGGTTAACTATGGCTACACCTTC.

The chain couples TRBV12-3 or TRBV12-4 to TRBJ2-5, with D unresolved. CDR3 length: 13 residues. With 3 bases removed from V and 6 bases from J, the gap between germline ends came to 11 bases. The CDR3 sequence is CASSFDFPQTQYF. CDR3 bases: TGTGCCAGCAGTTTTGACTTCCCCCAGACCCAGTACTTC.